Listed below are T cell receptor beta chains from one sample, sequenced in a study of T-cell memory formation after mild COVID-19. TCRdb re-derived calls from the 5' RACE reads in MiXCR, one entry per CDR3 protein. The table has around 250,000 distinct CDR3 sequences, 15% to 20% seen once. Sample: PBMCs or a T cell subset sorted from them (not recorded which). These receptors all come from a man in his late teens or twenties who had mild COVID-19 (a few samples of this study predate the infection). Cell type and time point are not known. The CDR3 runs from the conserved cysteine through the conserved F or W. Fields, in order: D gene, V gene, clone size, J gene, CDR3 DNA, CDR3 protein. D genes are given only for firm matches. Expanded clones get a size class; other rows say once, few or many, or leave the size out.

-,TRBV4-1,-,TRBJ1-3,TGCGCCAGCAGCCCAAAGAGTGCCGCGGGAGGTTCTGGAAACACCATATATTTT,CASSPKSAAGGSGNTIYF
-,TRBV6-5,-,TRBJ2-3,TGTGCCAGCATCCCGAGGGGGGCAGATACGCAGTATTTT,CASIPRGADTQYF
-,TRBV29-1,-,TRBJ2-1,TGCAGCGTTCGGGGGCGTCTCTACAATGAGCAGTTCTTC,CSVRGRLYNEQFF
-,TRBV4-1,-,TRBJ2-3,TGCGCCAGCAGCCGCGTCGGACTGCGAAGTCGCACAGATACGCAGTATTTT,CASSRVGLRSRTDTQYF
-,TRBV6-2/TRBV6-3,few,TRBJ1-1,TGTGCCAGCAGTGACCGAGGGGCTGCTTTCTTT,CASSDRGAAFF
-,TRBV6-5,-,TRBJ2-5,TGTGCCAGCAGTTACTCAGAGTGGAACAGAGAGACCCAGTACTTC,CASSYSEWNRETQYF
-,TRBV11-2,few,TRBJ1-6,TGTGCCAGCAGCTCCGGGGGGGGCAGGGGAGCACCCCTCCACTTT,CASSSGGGRGAPLHF
-,TRBV6-2/TRBV6-3,-,TRBJ2-1,TGTGCCAGCAGTTACTCGATGGGTGGCAAGAGCTCCTACAATGAGCAGTTCTTC,CASSYSMGGKSSYNEQFF
TRBD1,TRBV5-1,many,TRBJ2-7,TGCGCCAGCAGCCGAGAGCCGGGACAGGGGCTGTACGAGCAGTACTTC,CASSREPGQGLYEQYF
-,TRBV20-1,-,TRBJ1-6,TGCAGTGCTGACCGGGATATTAATTCACCCCTCCACTTT,CSADRDINSPLHF
-,TRBV7-2,-,TRBJ1-1,TGTGCCAGCAGCTTACGGGCGGGGTCCGTGGATGAAGCTTTCTTT,CASSLRAGSVDEAFF
-,TRBV12-3/TRBV12-4,few,TRBJ2-3,TGTGCCAGCAGGCCGGCTAGCACAGATACGCAGTATTTT,CASRPASTDTQYF
-,TRBV4-2,few,TRBJ2-5,TGTGCCAGCAGCCAAGATGCGGATAGGGCCCAGTACTTC,CASSQDADRAQYF
TRBD2,TRBV11-3,-,TRBJ2-2,TGTGCCAGCAGCTTTGGTCTAGCGGCCGGGGAGCTGTTTTTT,CASSFGLAAGELFF
TRBD1,TRBV18,-,TRBJ2-1,TGTGCCAGCTCACCACCGGGACAGCCCTATGAGCAGTTCTTC,CASSPPGQPYEQFF
TRBD2,TRBV20-1,-,TRBJ2-3,TGCAGTGCTAGCCGGACTAGCGGGAGATCAGGTACGCAGTATTTT,CSASRTSGRSGTQYF
-,TRBV12-3/TRBV12-4,few,TRBJ2-3,TGTGCCAGCAGTTTCGCGGGCCGAGGCACAGATACGCAGTATTTT,CASSFAGRGTDTQYF
TRBD2,TRBV9,many,TRBJ2-3,TGTGCCAGCAGCTTATGGCCAAGCGGGGGGGCAGATACGCAGTATTTT,CASSLWPSGGADTQYF
-,TRBV5-1,few,TRBJ2-3,TGCGCCAGCAGCTTGGATGGCAGTCGCACAGATACGCAGTATTTT,CASSLDGSRTDTQYF
-,TRBV29-1,-,TRBJ1-2,TGCAGCGCCGAAGGCCGCCTGAGAGGCTACACCTTC,CSAEGRLRGYTF
TRBD2,TRBV6-2/TRBV6-3,few,TRBJ2-5,TGTGCCAGCAGTTTCCGGACTAGCGGGATACAAGAGACCCAGTACTTC,CASSFRTSGIQETQYF
-,TRBV6-2/TRBV6-3,-,TRBJ1-1,TGTGCCAGCAGTACCCCGAGGCCAGGGTACGCTTTCTTT,CASSTPRPGYAFF
TRBD1,TRBV2,-,TRBJ2-5,TGTGCCAGCAAACAACAGGGGGGAACGGAGACCCAGTACTTC,CASKQQGGTETQYF
-,TRBV6-2/TRBV6-3,-,TRBJ1-5,TGTGCCAGCAGCCCATTTACCACTCTAGGTCAGCCCCAGCATTTT,CASSPFTTLGQPQHF
TRBD1,TRBV29-1,-,TRBJ2-3,TGCAGCGTGGGGGGACAGGGAACAGATACGCAGTATTTT,CSVGGQGTDTQYF
-,TRBV6-1,few,TRBJ1-5,TGTGCCAGCAGTGAAGCACGCGGGCAGCCCCAGCATTTT,CASSEARGQPQHF
-,TRBV29-1,-,TRBJ1-1,TGCAGCGTTGGGACGGGAAGAGGGACTGAAGCTTTCTTT,CSVGTGRGTEAFF
-,TRBV7-3,few,TRBJ2-3,TGTGCCAGCAGCTTATCCTACGACCACCGCACAGATACGCAGTATTTT,CASSLSYDHRTDTQYF
-,TRBV5-1,few,TRBJ1-6,TGCGCCAGCAGAGGGGACACCACCAATTCACCCCTCCACTTT,CASRGDTTNSPLHF
-,TRBV5-1,few,TRBJ2-3,TGCGCCAGCAGCTTGGAGGCGGGGGCCGTCCCAGATACGCAGTATTTT,CASSLEAGAVPDTQYF
-,TRBV20-1,-,TRBJ2-1,TGCAGTGCTAGAGGGAGTGGCTATGAGCAGTTCTTC,CSARGSGYEQFF
-,TRBV27,few,TRBJ2-7,TGTGCCAGTCCTCTCTACGAGCAGTACTTC,CASPLYEQYF
-,TRBV4-1,-,TRBJ2-6,TGCGCCAGCAGCCAAGATTGGGGAGCTGGGGCCAACGTCCTGACTTTC,CASSQDWGAGANVLTF
-,TRBV5-1,few,TRBJ1-2,TGCGCCAGCAGCACCGGGCCAGAGTATGGCTACACCTTC,CASSTGPEYGYTF
-,TRBV2,-,TRBJ1-6,TGTGCCAGCAGTGAAAGGGCAGGAGGTGGTTCACCCCTCCACTTT,CASSERAGGGSPLHF
TRBD2,TRBV20-1,many,TRBJ2-5,TGCAGTGCTGCTCCATCAGCGGGGGGGCAGGAGACCCAGTACTTC,CSAAPSAGGQETQYF
-,TRBV7-2,few,TRBJ1-1,TGTGCCAGCAGCTTAGCTTACAATTTTGACACTGAAGCTTTCTTT,CASSLAYNFDTEAFF
-,TRBV4-3,-,TRBJ2-2,-,CASSQRSGDSLHRTPGSCFF
-,TRBV5-1,few,TRBJ1-2,TGCGCCAGCAGCTTGGCCGCGGGGGAGAGCTCAGGCTACACCTTC,CASSLAAGESSGYTF
-,TRBV10-2,few,TRBJ1-1,TGCGCCAGCAGTGAGTCGAACACTGAAGCTTTCTTT,CASSESNTEAFF
TRBD1,TRBV7-8,few,TRBJ1-2,TGTGCCAGCAGCCAGTACTCCGGGACAGCTAACTATGGCTACACCTTC,CASSQYSGTANYGYTF
-,TRBV20-1,few,TRBJ1-1,TGCAGTGCTAGGCCGATACCGGGACACCCCATGAACACTGAAGCTTTCTTT,CSARPIPGHPMNTEAFF
-,TRBV11-2,-,TRBJ2-7,TGTGCCAGCAGCCTCGGCGGCAATTTCCACGAGCAGTACTTC,CASSLGGNFHEQYF
TRBD1,TRBV7-6,-,TRBJ1-2,TGTGCCAGCAGCCGCGGGGGACAGGGTTGGGGCTACACCTTC,CASSRGGQGWGYTF
TRBD1,TRBV5-4,-,TRBJ1-2,TGTGCCAGCAGCTTCCGGGACAGGGAACAGTATGGCTACACCTTC,CASSFRDREQYGYTF
TRBD2,TRBV15,-,TRBJ2-1,TGTGCCACCAGCGTTCCAACTAGCGGGGCCTACAATGAGCAGTTCTTC,CATSVPTSGAYNEQFF
-,TRBV5-6,many,TRBJ2-5,TGTGCCAGCAGCCCGGGTACGGGGCGGGCAGAGACCCAGTACTTC,CASSPGTGRAETQYF
-,TRBV6-6,once,TRBJ1-6,TGTGCCAGCAGTTACTCCGGGCCCGATTCACCCCTCCACTTT,CASSYSGPDSPLHF
-,TRBV12-3/TRBV12-4,many,TRBJ2-3,TGTGCCAGCAGCGTTGACAGCCCAAGCGGTACGCAGTATTTT,CASSVDSPSGTQYF
TRBD1,TRBV27,few,TRBJ2-3,TGTGCCAGCAGTCCATTGGGACAGGGCCCAGATACGCAGTATTTT,CASSPLGQGPDTQYF
TRBD1,TRBV7-8,-,TRBJ2-3,TGTGCCAGCAGCTTGACAGGGGGCGGGGGATGGAACACAGATACGCAGTATTTT,CASSLTGGGGWNTDTQYF
TRBD2,TRBV11-2,few,TRBJ2-1,TGTGCCAGCAGCTTTCCTCTAGCGGGGGTACGCAATGAGCAGTTCTTC,CASSFPLAGVRNEQFF
-,TRBV2,-,TRBJ2-7,TGTGCCGTATTTGAATCTGGCAAACCCTACGAGCAGTACTTC,CAVFESGKPYEQYF